This T cell receptor (beta chain) was captured in a study of cytomegalovirus exposure and HLA in healthy donors. Study outcomes and limitations: The authors enumerated roughly 180 TCR beta chains as linked to cytomegalovirus. More clonal expansion characterized HLA-associated TCR beta chains than equally common others in a later analysis.

As concerns this clone: The antigen is not known.

Amplification used 60 Vbeta primers and 13 Jbeta primers. Authors' processing steps: An analysis that came later counted 80 million or so unique TCR beta chains, approximately 9.9 million shared. Clones were sequenced by immunoSEQ multiplex PCR, and TCRdb holds only the in-frame ones, with some missing. V, J and clone size are those of that table, while D and trimming were read from the DNA. This table holds about 80,000 clones, 70% to 85% found once. V shed 3 bases, J shed 4 bases, and the junction held 5 bases outside the gene matches. The CDR3 runs 14 residues. CDR1 and CDR2 from the germline V gene are MDHEN and SYDVKM.

The chain is built from TRBV28 and TRBJ2-7; 8 bases are shared with TRBD2. Sequencing used PBMCs. The receptor comes from a middle-aged woman in good health and CMV-seronegative. The CDR3 protein is CASSFAGGGYEQYF. The CDR3 DNA is TGTGCCAGCAGTTTTGCGGGGGGAGGGTACGAGCAGTACTTC.